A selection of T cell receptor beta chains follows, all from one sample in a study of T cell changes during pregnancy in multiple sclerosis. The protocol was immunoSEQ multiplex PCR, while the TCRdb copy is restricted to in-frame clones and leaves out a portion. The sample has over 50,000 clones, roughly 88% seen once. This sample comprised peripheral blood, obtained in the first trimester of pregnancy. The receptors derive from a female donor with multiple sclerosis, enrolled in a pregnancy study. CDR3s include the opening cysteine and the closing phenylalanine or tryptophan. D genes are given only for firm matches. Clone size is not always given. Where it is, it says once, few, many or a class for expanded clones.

TGTGCCAGTAGTCTGCAGGGTTCTGAAGCTTTCTTT,CASSLQGSEAFF,TRBV19,TRBJ1-1,12,.,.
TGTGCCAGCAGCTTGGGGCGGTTTGGGACAGCCCCCTACGAGCAGTACTTC,CASSLGRFGTAPYEQYF,TRBV7-9,TRBJ2-7,17,.,TRBD1
TGTGCCAGTACCCTTGGAGCGGGACAGGGAAATCAGCCCCAGCATTTT,CASTLGAGQGNQPQHF,TRBV19,TRBJ1-5,16,once,TRBD1
TGTGCCAGCAGCCCCTTCGTCGGGAGTACAGATACGCAGTATTTT,CASSPFVGSTDTQYF,TRBV7-3,TRBJ2-3,15,.,.
TGTGCCTGGACTAGAGACAGGGGCGACTATGGCTACACCTTC,CAWTRDRGDYGYTF,TRBV30,TRBJ1-2,14,.,TRBD1
TGCAGTGCTAGGGTCGGGGAACGACAGTTCTTC,CSARVGERQFF,TRBV20-1,TRBJ2-1,11,.,.
TGTGCCAGCAGCCCCGGACTAGCGGGAGCGAGTGAGCAGTTCTTC,CASSPGLAGASEQFF,TRBV7-7,TRBJ2-1,15,.,TRBD2
TGTGCCAGCATACCGGGACAGGGGTCCTACGAGCAGTACTTC,CASIPGQGSYEQYF,TRBV6-1,TRBJ2-7,14,once,TRBD1
TGTGCCAGCAGCTCCCTAAGGGGTGGTACAGATACGCAGTATTTT,CASSSLRGGTDTQYF,TRBV7-3,TRBJ2-3,15,.,.
TGTGCCAGCAGTATACAGGGGGATACGCAGTATTTT,CASSIQGDTQYF,TRBV27,TRBJ2-3,12,.,TRBD1
TGTGCCAGCTCACCCTACCGGGACAGCACTAACTATGGCTACACCTTC,CASSPYRDSTNYGYTF,TRBV18,TRBJ1-2,16,.,TRBD1
TGTGCCAGCCGGATTGGGGGGGGAGATGAAGCTTTCTTT,CASRIGGGDEAFF,TRBV28,TRBJ1-1,13,.,.
TGTGCCAGCAGCCCAGTTAGCGCAGATACGCAGTATTTT,CASSPVSADTQYF,TRBV7-2,TRBJ2-3,13,.,.
TGTGCCAGCAATCTAGCGGCCCACACAGATACGCAGTATTTT,CASNLAAHTDTQYF,TRBV2,TRBJ2-3,14,.,TRBD2
TGCGCCACCTCCAGGGAGGCTTTAAGCTCCTACGAGCAGTACTTC,CATSREALSSYEQYF,TRBV10-1,TRBJ2-7,15,.,.
TGTGCCAGCAGCCCCAGGGGGCGGGTCTCCTACAATGAGCAGTTCTTC,CASSPRGRVSYNEQFF,TRBV7-3,TRBJ2-1,16,.,TRBD1
TGCGCCAGCAGCCCCGGGACATCGGGAAACACCATATATTTT,CASSPGTSGNTIYF,TRBV4-3,TRBJ1-3,14,.,.
TGTGCCTGGAGTCCTGACAGGGGGCTCTCTGGAAACACCATATATTTT,CAWSPDRGLSGNTIYF,TRBV30,TRBJ1-3,16,.,TRBD1
TGTGCCAGTACGGACACAAGCTCTGGGGCCAACGTCCTGACTTTC,CASTDTSSGANVLTF,TRBV19,TRBJ2-6,15,.,.
TGTGCCAGCAGTTTAGACAGGGGGGATGAGCAGTTCTTC,CASSLDRGDEQFF,TRBV28,TRBJ2-1,13,.,TRBD1
TGCGCCAGCAGCCCGCAGACGGTTCGACAGGGTAGGCAGTTCTTC,CASSPQTVRQGRQFF,TRBV4-1,TRBJ2-1,15,once,TRBD1
TGTGCCAGCAGCTTGTGGCAGGGCGGACAATGGGAAAAACTGTTTTTT,CASSLWQGGQWEKLFF,TRBV5-4,TRBJ1-4,16,.,.
TGTGCCAGCAGCGTAGCTGAGGACAGGGGAGTCGATGGCTACACCTTC,CASSVAEDRGVDGYTF,TRBV9,TRBJ1-2,16,.,TRBD1
TGTGCCAGCAACAGGGGCTCTGGGGCCAACGTCCTGACTTTC,CASNRGSGANVLTF,TRBV6-5,TRBJ2-6,14,.,TRBD1
TGTGCCAGCGGTCTAGAAGCTGGGGGGACAGGGCTTGAAAAACTGTTTTTT,CASGLEAGGTGLEKLFF,TRBV9,TRBJ1-4,17,.,TRBD1
TGTGCCAGCAGCTCGACCGGGACAGGGGAGTCCGAGCAGTACTTC,CASSSTGTGESEQYF,TRBV7-6,TRBJ2-7,15,.,TRBD1
TGTGCCAGCAGCTTGGCCGTTCACGGGGAGACCCAGTACTTC,CASSLAVHGETQYF,TRBV5-4,TRBJ2-5,14,once,.
TGTGCCAGTAGTACGGACAGGGGGCATGGAGCTTTCTTT,CASSTDRGHGAFF,TRBV19,TRBJ1-1,13,once,TRBD1
TGTGCCAGCTCACCAAACACCGTGGGACAGGGGGATCACGAGCAGTACTTC,CASSPNTVGQGDHEQYF,TRBV18,TRBJ2-7,17,.,TRBD1
TGTGCCAGCAGTTACTGGTTGCGGGAAGCTATACTAGCCAAAAACATTCAGTACTTC,CASSYWLREAILAKNIQYF,TRBV6-7,TRBJ2-4,19,.,.
TGTGCCAGCAGCTTGGGTCCGGGGAGCACTGAAGCTTTCTTT,CASSLGPGSTEAFF,TRBV5-4,TRBJ1-1,14,.,.
TGTGCCAGCAGTTTATCCAAGGGAGGGAATGGCTACACCTTC,CASSLSKGGNGYTF,TRBV28,TRBJ1-2,14,.,.
TGTGCCAGTAGTATTCCGTCCGCGGGAGGGTTGCAAGAGACCCAGTACTTC,CASSIPSAGGLQETQYF,TRBV19,TRBJ2-5,17,.,TRBD2
TGTGCCAGCGTAACATCTGGAAACACCATATATTTT,CASVTSGNTIYF,TRBV19,TRBJ1-3,12,.,.
TGTGCCAGCAGCATTAGGGCGGGGGCAGGAGCAGATACGCAGTATTTT,CASSIRAGAGADTQYF,TRBV7-9,TRBJ2-3,16,.,.
TGTGCCAGCAGCTTAGAGGAGGGTGGCTACACCTTC,CASSLEEGGYTF,TRBV7-9,TRBJ1-2,12,.,.
TGTGCCAGCAGCGTTCCAGCGAAAGAGACCCAGTACTTC,CASSVPAKETQYF,TRBV28,TRBJ2-5,13,.,.
TGCGCCAGCAGCTGGGCGACAGGGGCAACTAATGAAAAACTGTTTTTT,CASSWATGATNEKLFF,TRBV5-1,TRBJ1-4,16,.,TRBD1